This TCR beta chain was captured in a study of blood T cell repertoires in COVID-19. Using immunoSEQ multiplex PCR, the repertoire was profiled, and TCRdb retains in-frame clones only, with some absent. This sample has more than 200,000 clones, with approximately 84% found just once. The table lists this clone with a few counts. Other DNA sequences from this sample encode an identical CDR3 as well. The V and J ends lost 1 base and 3 bases respectively, with 7 bases between them. This CDR3 comprises 14 residues. Germline V gives CDR1 SGHRS, CDR2 YFSETQ. This chain uses TRBV5-1 with TRBJ1-4; D is unresolved. This clonotype was obtained from a man aged 55 to 69 who had recovered from COVID-19. Input material: PBMCs or T cells enriched from blood (not recorded which). The CDR3 coding sequence is TGCGCCAGCAGCTTGCGGGGTTCTAATGAAAAACTGTTTTTT. It translates to CASSLRGSNEKLFF.